Presented here are 27 T cell receptor beta chains from one specimen sequenced in a study of blood T cells in healthy people across ages. Primed by a sample-barcoded 5' primer and a J-beta primer mix, a second PCR proceeded for roughly 7 to 11 cycles. Each CDR3 protein gets one entry after TCRdb re-called the 5' RACE reads with MiXCR. The data show approximately 820,000 distinct CDR3 sequences, more than 40% seen once. The sample was blood. These receptors all come from a man in his 60s in good health.

The chain uses TRBV4-3 and TRBJ1-6; D uncertain. Looked up from germline, CDR1 is LGHNA and CDR2 is YSLEER. The CDR3 loop spans 13 amino acids. Trimming cost V 5 bases and J 12 bases, with 14 bases left between them. CDR3 protein: CASSYAKSRPLHF. The CDR3 DNA is TGCGCCAGCAGCTACGCCAAAAGTCGACCCCTCCACTTT.

The gene calls are TRBV4-3 and TRBJ2-6; D is undetermined. The CDR3 runs to 17 residues. The germline V gene encodes CDR1 LGHNA and CDR2 YSLEER. The ends were cut back, 0 bases at V and 0 bases at J, with 9 bases in the middle. CDR3 sequence reads: CASSQDLESSGANVLTF. The CDR3 DNA follows: TGCGCCAGCAGCCAAGATCTCGAGAGCTCTGGGGCCAACGTCCTGACTTTC.

This clonotype was seen a handful of times. The chain carries TRBV4-1 and TRBJ2-7, with TRBD2 matching 13 bases. Germline CDR1 reads MGHRA; CDR2 reads YSYEKL. The CDR3 is 15 residues long. The V gene end was trimmed by 4 bases and the J gene end by 6 bases; junction bases not matched to a gene: 6. This CDR3 is CASSRGLAGKGEQYF. CDR3 sequence (DNA): TGCGCCAGCAGCCGGGGACTAGCGGGAAAGGGCGAGCAGTACTTC.

This rearrangement joins TRBV10-3 to TRBJ2-7; D is undetermined. Germline V CDR1 and CDR2: ENHRY, SYGVKD. Trimming left V 10 bases short and J 7 bases short, with 17 bases between. This CDR3 is 12 amino acids long. The DNA for the CDR3 is TGTGCCACGACCCGGGCCCAGGATGAGCAGTACTTC. This encodes CATTRAQDEQYF.

The chain carries TRBV20-1 and TRBJ2-1; D remains unclear. Per germline, CDR1 DFQATT and CDR2 SNEGSKA (reference sequence). There are 13 residues in the CDR3. V was trimmed by 5 bases and J by 9 bases, leaving 17 bases between them. Here the CDR3 DNA reads TGCAGTGCTGGGCCAGCCGGCGTGGTTGAGCAGTTCTTC. Its protein product is CSAGPAGVVEQFF.

This clonotype was found a few times. The chain uses TRBV20-1 and TRBJ2-3, with D maybe TRBD2 (7 bases). Germline V gives CDR1 DFQATT, CDR2 SNEGSKA (reference sequence). The ends were cut back, 0 bases at V and 4 bases at J, with 14 bases in the middle. The CDR3 has 15 amino acids. The CDR3 region has the DNA TGCAGTGCTAGAGATTGGGGGGGGCACTCAGATACGCAGTATTTT. Encoded protein: CSARDWGGHSDTQYF.

V usage is TRBV12-3 or TRBV12-4 and J usage is TRBJ1-5; D possibly corresponds to TRBD1 (5 bases). V was shortened by 6 bases and J by 6 bases, with 9 bases between the two germline ends. The CDR3 is 12 residues long. CDR3 amino acids: CASREDSQPQHF. CDR3 coding DNA: TGTGCCAGCAGGGAAGACAGTCAGCCCCAGCATTTT.

J is TRBJ2-3 and V is TRBV5-1, with 15 nucleotides matching TRBD2. Germline CDR1 SGHRS, CDR2 YFSETQ. The trim removed 7 bases at V and 1 base at J, leaving 10 bases unmatched. CDR3 length: 18 residues. CDR3 region: CASAPGLAGGPGTDTQYF. Here the CDR3 DNA reads TGCGCCAGCGCACCGGGACTAGCGGGGGGACCCGGCACAGATACGCAGTATTTT.

This clonotype was picked up a small number of times. The chain employs TRBV29-1 and TRBJ1-4; 9 bases map to TRBD1. The germline CDR1 and CDR2 sequences are SQVTM and ANQGSEA. V gave up 7 bases and J gave up 5 bases; unmatched junction bases: 8. This CDR3 is built from 14 residues. The CDR3 region has the DNA TGCAGCGCTGGACAGACAGGGGGGAATGAAAAACTGTTTTTT. Protein sequence: CSAGQTGGNEKLFF.

The V gene is TRBV7-2, the J gene TRBJ2-7, with D hard to call. The germline V gene encodes CDR1 SGHTA and CDR2 FQGNSA. V dropped 3 bases and J dropped 3 bases, with 15 bases sitting between them. This CDR3 is built from 15 residues. CDR3 residues: CASSLEPETYYEQYF. The CDR3 nucleotides read TGTGCCAGCAGCTTGGAGCCGGAGACCTACTACGAGCAGTACTTC.

The chain uses TRBV6-2 or TRBV6-3 and TRBJ2-2, with D hard to call. V was shortened by 0 bases and J by 3 bases, with 8 bases between the two germline ends. Germline V CDR1 and CDR2: MNHEY, SVGEGT. CDR3 length: 15 amino acids. The CDR3 bases are TGTGCCAGCAGTTACTCGAAGACGGACACCGGGGAGCTGTTTTTT. Its translation: CASSYSKTDTGELFF.

The V and J genes are TRBV5-1 and TRBJ2-3; a weak D match, TRBD1 (5 bases). The CDR3 covers 14 residues. Trimming stripped 0 bases from V and 6 bases from J, with 11 bases between. The germline CDR1 and CDR2 sequences are SGHRS and YFSETQ. The CDR3 protein is CASSLDLGRDTQYF. In DNA form, the CDR3 reads TGCGCCAGCAGCTTGGACTTGGGGCGGGATACGCAGTATTTT. The whole variable domain, remainder taken from reference TRBV5-1 and TRBJ2-3, is KAGVTQTPRYLIKTRGQQVTLSCSPISGHRSVSWYQQTPGQGLQFLFEYFSETQRNKGNFPGRFSGRQFSNSRSEMNVSTLELGDSALYLCASSLDLGRDTQYFGPGTRLTVL.

The chain employs TRBV10-3 and TRBJ1-2; D possibly corresponds to TRBD1 (6 bases). Trimming cost V 6 bases and J 4 bases, with 15 bases left between them. The CDR3 spans 14 residues. CDR1 is ENHRY and CDR2 is SYGVKD in the germline V gene. CDR3 DNA sequence: TGTGCCATCAGAGAAATCCGGGACACCTATGGCTACACCTTC. It encodes CAIREIRDTYGYTF.

This clonotype has a count of ten or more. This sequence joins TRBV29-1 and TRBJ1-2; 7 nucleotides align to TRBD1. The CDR3 has 14 amino acids. V shed 0 bases and J 4 bases; nucleotides not matched to a gene: 5. The germline V gene has CDR1 SQVTM and CDR2 ANQGSEA. CDR3 in amino acids: CSVEDFGTVYGYTF. CDR3 bases: TGCAGCGTTGAAGATTTCGGGACAGTCTATGGCTACACCTTC.

The chain is built from TRBV7-2 and TRBJ1-2, with 10 bases identical to TRBD1. Trimming took 6 bases from V and 2 from J; bases not matched to a gene: 0. The germline gives CDR1 SGHTA, CDR2 FQGNSA. This CDR3 region has 13 residues. The CDR3 spells CASRDRGNYGYTF. The CDR3 DNA follows: TGTGCCAGCAGGGACAGGGGGAACTATGGCTACACCTTC.

The sample holds a few counts of this clonotype. The V and J genes are TRBV24-1 and TRBJ2-1, with 7 bases fitting TRBD1. This CDR3 region has 13 residues. Unmatched junction bases numbered 10, after V lost 12 bases and J lost 6 bases. Germline CDR1 and CDR2: KGHDR and SFDVKD. The CDR3 bases are TGTGCCGTGGGTGGACAGGTGGTCAATGAGCAGTTCTTC. It encodes CAVGGQVVNEQFF.

The J gene is TRBJ1-4, the V gene TRBV7-9; possible D gene TRBD1, 6 bases. Between the trimmed V and J ends, which lost 1 base and 5 bases, there was a span of 11 bases. Germline values: CDR1 SEHNR, CDR2 FQNEAQ (reference sequence). The CDR3 is 15 amino acids. The CDR3 DNA reads TGTGCCAGCAGCTTAGGACAGGTGAAAAATGAAAAACTGTTTTTT. Protein product: CASSLGQVKNEKLFF.

The CDR3 loop reads CASSLLAGATWEQYF. CDR3 coding DNA: TGTGCCAGCAGCTTGTTAGCAGGGGCCACCTGGGAGCAGTACTTC. The chain uses TRBV5-6 and TRBJ2-7; a possible D gene is TRBD1 (6 bases). The V end was cut by 1 base, the J end by 7 bases, with 18 bases between. The CDR3 covers 15 residues. Germline loops: CDR1 SGHDT, CDR2 YYEEEE.

V gene TRBV27 combines with J gene TRBJ1-2, with TRBD1 matching 10 bases. V lost 7 bases to trimming and J lost 6 bases; unmatched junction nucleotides: 8. CDR3 length: 14 amino acids. CDR1 and CDR2 from the germline V gene are MNHEY and SMNVEV (reference sequence). CDR3 amino acids: CASTNFGQGDGYTF. DNA of the CDR3: TGTGCCAGCACCAATTTCGGACAGGGGGATGGCTACACCTTC.

The V and J genes are TRBV7-2 and TRBJ2-7; tentative D call: TRBD1 (8 bases). The CDR3 has 16 amino acids. CDR1 and CDR2 from the germline V gene are SGHTA and FQGNSA. V lost 5 bases, J lost 4 bases, and 21 bases lay in between. CDR3 residues: CASSVQGGTELYEQYF. The CDR3 coding sequence is TGTGCCAGCAGCGTACAGGGGGGGACGGAACTTTACGAGCAGTACTTC.

The chain is built from TRBV11-3 and TRBJ1-1; unclear D gene. This CDR3 region has 12 residues. Germline V gene lookup returns CDR1 SGHNT and CDR2 YENEEA. V was pared by 4 bases and J by 11 bases, with 14 bases between. CDR3 in DNA: TGTGCCAGCAGCTCTCCCCCCGAAACGGCTTTCTTT. Its protein is CASSSPPETAFF.

This clonotype was observed a few times. The V call is TRBV4-3, the J call TRBJ1-2, with 8 bases fitting TRBD1. The CDR3 is 16 residues long. The germline V gene encodes CDR1 LGHNA and CDR2 YSLEER. The junction had 9 bases not matched to a gene; V was cut back by 1 base and J by 5 bases. The CDR3 region has the DNA TGCGCCAGCAGCCAAGGCAATTCCGGGACAGGATATGGCTACACCTTC. Translating gives CASSQGNSGTGYGYTF.

V is TRBV29-1 and J is TRBJ1-1, with TRBD1 matching over 9 bases. After removal of 7 bases from V and 5 bases from J, the junction contained 8 bases not matched to a gene. CDR1 and CDR2 (germline): SQVTM, ANQGSEA. This CDR3 has 13 residues. The CDR3 DNA reads as TGCAGCGCCGGGGACAGGGTAATAACTGAAGCTTTCTTT. This encodes CSAGDRVITEAFF.

Only a few counts were recorded for this clonotype. This chain uses TRBV9 with TRBJ2-7; D may match TRBD1 or TRBD2 (7 bases each). The CDR3 totals 15 residues. V lost 0 bases and J 3 bases, leaving 13 bases between the germline ends. Germline V gene data show CDR1 as SGDLS and CDR2 as YYNGEE. Here the CDR3 reads CASSVGEGAGYEQYF. For the CDR3, the DNA is TGTGCCAGCAGCGTAGGGGAGGGGGCTGGCTACGAGCAGTACTTC.

The chain joins TRBV4-3 to TRBJ2-5; D is perhaps TRBD1 or TRBD2 (5 bases each). The ends were cut back, 2 bases at V and 1 base at J, with 17 bases in the middle. The germline CDR1 and CDR2 sequences are LGHNA and YSLEER. The CDR3 consists of 17 residues. The CDR3 coding sequence is TGCGCCAGCAGCCAAACCAACCATGGGGGAAGCCAAGAGACCCAGTACTTC. It yields the protein CASSQTNHGGSQETQYF.

This clonotype was seen a handful of times. V is TRBV5-1 and J is TRBJ2-1, with no clear D. Deletions cut 1 base from V and 5 bases from J, with 7 bases between. Germline V gene data show CDR1 as SGHRS and CDR2 as YFSETQ. This CDR3 contains 13 residues. The CDR3 is CASSLQANNEQFF. CDR3 DNA sequence: TGCGCCAGCAGCTTGCAGGCCAACAATGAGCAGTTCTTC.

This clonotype turned up a few times. The chain recombines TRBV27 with TRBJ2-1; no definite D call. Germline lookup yields CDR1 MNHEY and CDR2 SMNVEV (reference sequence). V lost 3 bases, J lost 10 bases, and 7 bases lay in between. The CDR3 totals 11 residues. The CDR3 is CASSFYGEQFF. The CDR3 nucleotides are TGTGCCAGCAGTTTTTATGGAGAGCAGTTCTTC.